The clone carrying this T cell receptor (beta chain) has more than one count but fewer than ten. The CDR3 spans 17 residues. V was cut by 0 bases and J by 6 bases, with 19 bases left in between. Germline CDR1 reads MNHEY; CDR2 reads SVGEGT. This specimen comes from a study of blood T cells in healthy people across ages. Every donor provided ten milliliters of peripheral blood. The use of a sample-barcoded 5' primer and a J-beta primer mix characterized a second PCR of 7 to 11 cycles. TCRdb reanalysed the 5' RACE reads using MiXCR and keeps one entry per CDR3 protein. Found here are around 2 million distinct CDR3 sequences, about 39% of them singletons; the top ten hold under 30%.

Sequenced material: blood. V gene TRBV6-2 or TRBV6-3 combines with J gene TRBJ2-3; D not certain. This sequence originates from a human donor in good health. CDR3 sequence: CASSYSVLDADGDTQYF. Here the CDR3 DNA reads TGTGCCAGCAGTTACTCTGTCCTAGACGCCGACGGGGATACGCAGTATTTT.